This TCR beta chain comes out of a study of cytomegalovirus exposure and HLA in healthy donors. Whole-study findings and limits: Judged likely to be a sequencing artifact was a cluster of highly shared sequence variants.

As regards this clone: Its antigen is as yet unknown.

The CDR3 is 14 amino acids. V was pared by 7 bases and J by 4 bases, with 7 bases of the junction left unmatched. In germline, CDR1 is MNHNY, CDR2 SVGAGI (reference sequence). This PCR relied on a set of 60 Vbeta primers and 13 Jbeta primers. TCRdb's copy holds only in-frame clones and misses some; the assay was immunoSEQ multiplex PCR. The sample carries some 98,000 clones, about four fifths recorded once. The specimen sequenced was PBMCs. The clonotype originates from a man aged 18 to 30 in good health and CMV-seropositive. This rearrangement joins TRBV6-6 to TRBJ2-3, with 8 bases that match TRBD2. The CDR3 loop reads CASTHTAGADTQYF. CDR3 nucleotide sequence: TGTGCCAGCACCCATACAGCGGGGGCAGATACGCAGTATTTT.